This TCR beta chain was identified during a study of T cell responses to AZD1222 COVID-19 vaccine. Concerning this clone itself: The antigen is undetermined.

V lost 9 bases, J lost 4 bases, and 12 bases lay in between. Germline lookup yields CDR1 LNHDA and CDR2 SQIVND (reference sequence). The CDR3 runs to 12 residues. Study findings and constraints: Every sample of the repertoires postdated the peak T cell response.

Produced via immunoSEQ multiplex PCR; TCRdb's table is partial and in-frame only. The sample lists approximately 180,000 clones; 88% were seen once. Sequenced here: peripheral blood, sampled on day 0 of AZD1222 vaccination. This receptor was obtained from an adult in good health. The J gene is TRBJ1-2, the V gene TRBV19; the D gene is possibly TRBD1 (5 bases). The CDR3: CAREDKIYGYTF. The DNA for the CDR3 is TGTGCCAGGGAGGACAAAATCTATGGCTACACCTTC.